This is a list of T cell receptor beta chains from one sample in a study of shared clonotypes between healthy human individuals. The method was immunoSEQ multiplex PCR; TCRdb's version includes in-frame clones alone and lacks a portion of them. The sample lists roughly 1,100,000 clones; about 75% were seen once. Sequencing was carried out using memory CD4+ T cells sorted from blood. The receptor source for this set is a man younger than 35 in good health. CDR3s include the opening cysteine and the closing phenylalanine or tryptophan. D genes are given only for firm matches. Size tells how often a clone was seen (once, few, many) or the class of an expanded clone, and some rows leave it out.

j_call d_call v_call clone_size cdr3_aa cdr3_nt
TRBJ2-7 - TRBV7-2 - CASSFTGTSKIEQYF TGTGCCAGCAGCTTCACCGGGACTTCCAAAATCGAGCAGTACTTC
TRBJ2-7 TRBD1 TRBV5-1 - CASSKDRERYEQYF TGCGCCAGCAGCAAGGACAGGGAGCGATACGAGCAGTACTTC
TRBJ1-1 - TRBV5-6 few CASSPGTVNTEAFF TGTGCCAGCAGCCCCGGGACGGTGAACACTGAAGCTTTCTTT
TRBJ1-4 TRBD1 TRBV19 - CASQGQGGSNEKLFF TGTGCCAGCCAAGGACAGGGAGGGTCTAATGAAAAACTGTTTTTT
TRBJ2-3 - TRBV11-3 - CASSSGVGGRLTDTQYF TGTGCCAGCAGCTCCGGCGTAGGGGGGAGACTCACAGATACGCAGTATTTT
TRBJ1-6 TRBD1 TRBV28 - CASSRGVGQVYNSPLHF TGTGCCAGCAGCCGGGGGGTGGGACAGGTGTATAATTCACCCCTCCACTTT
TRBJ2-3 TRBD2 TRBV9 - CASSVAALAGAGRTDTQYF TGTGCCAGCAGCGTAGCCGCCTTAGCGGGAGCGGGAAGGACAGATACGCAGTATTTT
TRBJ1-2 - TRBV20-1 - CSARTGWGYTF TGCAGTGCTAGAACAGGATGGGGCTACACCTTC
TRBJ2-7 - TRBV11-1 - CASSPFSYEQYF TGTGCCAGCAGCCCCTTCTCCTACGAGCAGTACTTC
TRBJ1-1 - TRBV19 - CASSLTFGTEAFF TGTGCCAGTAGTTTAACTTTCGGGACTGAAGCTTTCTTT
TRBJ1-3 - TRBV4-1 - CASSQGQFSGNTIYF TGCGCCAGCAGCCAAGGACAGTTCTCTGGAAACACCATATATTTT
TRBJ1-4 TRBD1 TRBV11-1 - CASSGPTGGAEKLFF TGTGCCAGCAGCGGCCCGACAGGGGGCGCGGAAAAACTGTTTTTT
TRBJ2-7 TRBD2 TRBV27 once CASRSLLAGSYEQYF TGTGCCAGCAGGTCCCTACTAGCGGGTTCCTACGAGCAGTACTTC
TRBJ2-3 - TRBV28 - CASSSTRGDTQYF TGTGCCAGCAGTTCCACTAGGGGTGATACGCAGTATTTT
TRBJ1-6 TRBD1 TRBV6-6 - CASSYGQAYNSPLHF TGTGCCAGCAGTTACGGACAGGCCTATAATTCACCCCTCCACTTT
TRBJ2-2 TRBD2 TRBV6-1 - CASMASGGNTGELFF TGTGCCAGCATGGCTAGCGGGGGGAACACCGGGGAGCTGTTTTTT
TRBJ2-1 TRBD2 TRBV10-1 once CASSSGLAGGHPYNEQFF TGCGCCAGCAGCTCGGGACTAGCGGGAGGGCATCCCTACAATGAGCAGTTCTTC
TRBJ2-2 - TRBV5-1 - CASSLGDKNTGELFF TGCGCCAGCAGCTTGGGGGACAAGAACACCGGGGAGCTGTTTTTT
TRBJ2-7 TRBD1 TRBV29-1 once CSVGQTGGVDEQYF TGCAGCGTGGGACAGACAGGGGGCGTCGACGAGCAGTACTTC
TRBJ2-3 TRBD2 TRBV5-4 - CASSFRTSGGAKTDTQYF TGTGCCAGCAGCTTTAGGACTAGCGGGGGGGCTAAGACAGATACGCAGTATTTT
TRBJ2-3 - TRBV29-1 - CSVLAAGTDTQYF TGCAGCGTTCTGGCCGCGGGCACAGATACGCAGTATTTT
TRBJ1-6 TRBD1 TRBV2 - CASSGDRGLYNSPLHF TGTGCCAGCAGTGGGGACAGGGGGCTTTATAATTCACCCCTCCACTTT
TRBJ2-1 - TRBV11-2 - CASSPSPINEQFF TGTGCCAGCAGCCCCAGCCCCATCAATGAGCAGTTCTTC
TRBJ2-1 - TRBV7-9 - CASSLYVGGVTEQFF TGTGCCAGCAGCTTATATGTGGGAGGAGTTACTGAGCAGTTCTTC
TRBJ1-5 - TRBV5-1 few CASSSGEGGQPQHF TGCGCCAGCAGCTCTGGGGAGGGCGGGCAGCCCCAGCATTTT
TRBJ2-7 - TRBV5-4 - CASSRRDFYEQYF TGTGCCAGCAGTCGCAGGGATTTTTACGAGCAGTACTTC
TRBJ2-7 - TRBV19 once CASSPTLRSYEQYF TGTGCCAGTAGTCCGACTTTGAGATCCTACGAGCAGTACTTC
TRBJ2-3 TRBD1 TRBV6-6 few CASKGPGTGTDTQYF TGTGCCAGCAAGGGACCCGGGACAGGTACAGATACGCAGTATTTT
TRBJ1-1 - TRBV7-8 - CASSSVGAEAFF TGTGCCAGCAGCTCGGTGGGGGCTGAAGCTTTCTTT